A single sample gave rise to the 3 T cell receptor beta chains below, sequenced in a study of blood T cell repertoires in COVID-19. Here immunoSEQ multiplex PCR was the method, and the copy in TCRdb shows in-frame clones only, minus some. Of about 160,000 clones detected, 89% appear once; the ten largest clones hold approximately 3%. The sample comprised peripheral blood. The source is a man in his 60s with acute or convalescent COVID-19.

A word on this clone: Additional DNA sequences in this sample encode the identical CDR3. The chain carries TRBV5-1 and TRBJ2-1, with 10 bases aligning to TRBD1. Germline V gene lookup returns CDR1 SGHRS and CDR2 YFSETQ. The CDR3 extends over 15 amino acids. J gave up 7 bases and V 4 bases, and 8 bases lay outside the gene matches. The CDR3 loop is CASSPTGGRGNEQFF. The DNA for the CDR3 is TGCGCCAGCAGCCCGACAGGGGGCCGTGGTAATGAGCAGTTCTTC.

The genes are TRBV6-5 and TRBJ1-4; D is possibly TRBD1 (6 bases). CDR3 length equals 15 residues. Trimming took off 0 bases at V and 1 base at J, with 6 bases between the two ends. Germline CDR1 and CDR2: MNHEY and SVGAGI. The CDR3 is CASSYSGGTNEKLFF. In nucleotides, the CDR3 is TGTGCCAGCAGTTACTCAGGGGGAACTAATGAAAAACTGTTTTTT.

This chain connects TRBV2 to TRBJ1-1; D call uncertain. V lost 2 bases, J lost 5 bases, and 12 bases lay in between. The CDR3 sequence is 14 residues long. CDR1 and CDR2 from the germline V gene are SNHLY and FYNNEI. The CDR3 protein is CASSEFGIGTEAFF. CDR3 in DNA: TGTGCCAGCAGTGAATTCGGGATTGGAACTGAAGCTTTCTTT.